Below, 21 T cell receptor beta chains from the same sample are listed, as sequenced in a study of cytomegalovirus exposure and HLA in healthy donors. PCR was performed using 60 Vbeta and 13 Jbeta primers. Method: immunoSEQ multiplex PCR; TCRdb's copy keeps in-frame clones and lacks some. The data contain around 130,000 clones, over 75% of them singletons. The material sequenced was PBMCs. All receptors derive from a man aged 35 to 55 in good health and CMV-seronegative.

The rearrangement uses TRBV28 and TRBJ2-7; the match to TRBD1 covers 12 bases. In germline, CDR1 is MDHEN, CDR2 SYDVKM. The CDR3 contains 17 residues. Losses at the gene ends were 2 bases for V and 5 bases for J; bases not matched to a gene: 10. DNA for the CDR3: TGTGCCAGCAGTTTACCTTCCGCCGGGACAGGGGGCCACGAGCAGTACTTC. Translated: CASSLPSAGTGGHEQYF.

The rearrangement joins TRBV5-6 to TRBJ2-5; TRBD1 matches 9 bases. With V trimmed by 3 bases and J by 4 bases, 16 bases remained unmatched. The CDR3 consists of 18 residues. Germline assignment: CDR1 SGHDT and CDR2 YYEEEE. The CDR3 nucleotides read TGTGCCAGCAGCTCCCAGCCCGGATGGGGACAGGGTGGAGAGACCCAGTACTTC. Translating it yields CASSSQPGWGQGGETQYF.

A few counts support this clone. The chain uses TRBV7-3 and TRBJ2-2; a weak D match, TRBD1 (5 bases). CDR3 size: 16 residues. Between the trimmed V and J ends, which lost 0 bases and 6 bases, there was a span of 14 bases. CDR1 and CDR2 from the germline V gene are SGHTA and FQGTGA. The CDR3 sequence is CASSLTLGAGPGELFF. CDR3 in DNA: TGTGCCAGCAGCTTAACGTTAGGGGCCGGCCCCGGGGAGCTGTTTTTT.

The rearrangement joins TRBV6-6 to TRBJ2-5; 12 bases map to TRBD2. The germline V gene has CDR1 MNHNY and CDR2 SVGAGI (reference sequence). The CDR3 is 15 residues long. J lost 5 bases, V lost 5 bases, and 6 bases had no gene match. The CDR3: CASSKLAGGGETQYF. DNA for the CDR3: TGTGCCAGCAGTAAACTAGCGGGAGGAGGTGAGACCCAGTACTTC.

The chain has TRBV27 and TRBJ2-7; 12 bases are a match to TRBD2. The junction had 6 bases not matched to a gene; V was cut back by 5 bases and J by 4 bases. The CDR3 covers 15 residues. CDR1 MNHEY and CDR2 SMNVEV come from the germline V gene (reference sequence). The CDR3 loop reads CASSLGTSGQYEQYF. The CDR3 DNA is TGTGCCAGCAGTCTAGGGACTAGCGGGCAGTACGAGCAGTACTTC.

Written as DNA, the CDR3 is TGTGCCAGCAGTGGGGGGGGGTGGGCTTTCTTT. This codes for CASSGGGWAFF. The chain carries TRBV28 and TRBJ1-1; maybe TRBD1 (5 bases). The germline V gene encodes CDR1 MDHEN and CDR2 SYDVKM. Trimming removed 5 bases at V and 11 bases at J, with 12 bases between. CDR3 length: 11 residues.

The rearrangement uses TRBV6-5 and TRBJ2-7, with TRBD1 matching over 7 bases. Trimming removed 6 bases from V and 3 bases from J; junction bases left unmatched: 5. CDR3 length: 13 amino acids. The germline CDR1 and CDR2 sequences are MNHEY and SVGAGI. CDR3 sequence (DNA): TGTGCCAGCAGGCCTACAGGGGTCTACGAGCAGTACTTC. It is translated as CASRPTGVYEQYF.

V usage is TRBV28 and J usage is TRBJ2-2; 9 bases line up with TRBD1. The germline gives CDR1 MDHEN, CDR2 SYDVKM. The V gene end was trimmed by 5 bases and the J gene end by 1 base; junction bases not matched to a gene: 11. The CDR3 spans 18 residues. As DNA, the CDR3 is TGTGCCAGCAGTGGAGGGACAGGGATTCCCTTGAACACCGGGGAGCTGTTTTTT. It is translated as CASSGGTGIPLNTGELFF.

The chain is built from TRBV6-7 and TRBJ2-7; 11 bases map to TRBD1. TRBV6-7 is sorted into the ORF group, with uncertain function. The ends lost 6 bases at V and 1 base at J; junction bases unmatched: 8. The CDR3 runs to 16 residues. CDR3 nucleotides: TGTGCCAGCAGATACCGGGACAGGGGGGAATCCTACGAGCAGTACTTC. It is translated as CASRYRDRGESYEQYF.

This clone was found a few times. The CDR3 DNA sequence: TGTGCCAGCAGCCCAATGGGGGGGACAGGGGCCTACGAGCAGTACTTC. This sequence encodes CASSPMGGTGAYEQYF. The rearrangement joins TRBV9 to TRBJ2-7, with 10 bases that match TRBD1. This CDR3 is built from 16 residues. Trimming cost V 4 bases and J 2 bases; bases outside gene matches: 9. Germline-derived CDR1 and CDR2 are SGDLS and YYNGEE.

This chain joins TRBV12-5 and TRBJ2-7, with 10 bases that match TRBD1. This CDR3 has 13 residues. The V gene end was trimmed by 7 bases and the J gene end by 4 bases; junction bases not matched to a gene: 4. Germline V gene data show CDR1 as LGHNT and CDR2 as FRNRAP. The CDR3 loop is CASAPDRGYEQYF. The CDR3 DNA reads as TGTGCTAGTGCCCCGGACAGGGGGTACGAGCAGTACTTC.

The table lists this clone with a count of one. This rearrangement joins TRBV27 to TRBJ2-7; D might be TRBD1 (7 bases). The CDR3 runs 12 residues. Germline V gives CDR1 MNHEY, CDR2 SMNVEV (reference sequence). V shed 6 bases and J shed 4 bases, with 10 bases lying between them. The CDR3 reads CASRRGQYEQYF. CDR3 DNA sequence: TGTGCCAGCAGGCGGGGACAGTACGAGCAGTACTTC.

V usage is TRBV5-4 and J usage is TRBJ2-3; 10 positions agree with TRBD2. Trimming took 3 bases from V and 2 from J; bases not matched to a gene: 6. Germline loops: CDR1 SGHNT, CDR2 YYREEE (reference sequence). The CDR3 consists of 16 residues. In nucleotides, the CDR3 is TGTGCCAGCAGCTCTGGACTAGCGGCCGACACAGATACGCAGTATTTT. The encoded protein is CASSSGLAADTDTQYF.

The chain couples TRBV5-1 to TRBJ2-7; D unclear. V lost 0 bases and J 3 bases, leaving 10 bases between the germline ends. Germline V gene sequence: CDR1 SGHRS, CDR2 YFSETQ. The CDR3 has 14 amino acids. CDR3 nucleotides: TGCGCCAGCAGCTTGGTTCGGGTCAGCTACGAGCAGTACTTC. Translating it yields CASSLVRVSYEQYF.

V gene TRBV9 combines with J gene TRBJ1-2; 8 bases fit TRBD1. CDR3 length: 15 residues. Germline V lookup: CDR1 SGDLS, CDR2 YYNGEE. After removal of 5 bases from V and 4 bases from J, the junction contained 10 bases not matched to a gene. The CDR3 sequence is CASRRTGGPLYGYTF. Written as DNA, the CDR3 is TGTGCCAGCAGGAGAACAGGGGGGCCTCTCTATGGCTACACCTTC.

V usage is TRBV25-1 and J usage is TRBJ2-1, with 8 positions matching TRBD2. This CDR3 has 14 amino acids. The V segment lost 4 bases and the J segment 6 bases; nucleotides outside the gene matches: 5. CDR1 is MGHDK, CDR2 SYGVNS, per germline. The CDR3 loop reads CASSAGGAPNEQFF. The CDR3 nucleotides are TGTGCCAGCAGTGCCGGGGGGGCCCCCAATGAGCAGTTCTTC.

This chain uses TRBV7-2 with TRBJ1-3, with TRBD1 identical over 8 bases. The CDR3 sequence is 15 residues long. With V trimmed by 5 bases and J by 2 bases, 5 bases remained unmatched. Germline V gene sequence: CDR1 SGHTA, CDR2 FQGNSA. CDR3 amino acids: CASSRRQGTGNTIYF. CDR3 DNA: TGTGCCAGCAGCCGGAGACAGGGGACTGGAAACACCATATATTTT.

The chain recombines TRBV6-1 with TRBJ2-5; TRBD1 matches 7 bases. The germline V gene encodes CDR1 MNHNS and CDR2 SASEGT. The CDR3 has 17 amino acids. V gave up 1 base and J gave up 2 bases; unmatched junction bases: 10. CDR3 residues: CASSEVIGTARQETQYF. CDR3 nucleotides: TGTGCCAGCAGTGAAGTGATCGGGACAGCCAGACAAGAGACCCAGTACTTC.

This rearrangement joins TRBV6-5 to TRBJ1-1; tentative D call: TRBD1 (6 bases). The germline gives CDR1 MNHEY, CDR2 SVGAGI. The CDR3 is 14 residues long. V lost 6 bases, J lost 2 bases, and 13 bases lay in between. This CDR3 is CASSTGSVNTEAFF. CDR3 coding DNA: TGTGCCAGCAGCACAGGGAGCGTAAACACTGAAGCTTTCTTT.

The chain recombines TRBV15 with TRBJ2-1; D is perhaps TRBD1 (6 bases). Trimming left V 1 base short and J 0 bases short, with 10 bases between. CDR1 is LNHNV and CDR2 is YYDKDF in the germline V gene (reference sequence). The CDR3 runs to 16 residues. The CDR3 reads CATSRGWGLSYNEQFF. The CDR3 DNA is TGTGCCACCAGCAGAGGATGGGGGCTCTCCTACAATGAGCAGTTCTTC.

In its sample, this clone was seen a few times. The chain is built from TRBV4-3 and TRBJ2-7; D gene unclear. Trimming pared 0 bases from V and 0 bases from J, leaving 9 bases between. The CDR3 length is 15 residues. In germline, CDR1 is LGHNA, CDR2 YSLEER. The CDR3 reads CASSQDFYSSYEQYF. CDR3 bases: TGCGCCAGCAGCCAAGATTTCTACAGCTCCTACGAGCAGTACTTC.